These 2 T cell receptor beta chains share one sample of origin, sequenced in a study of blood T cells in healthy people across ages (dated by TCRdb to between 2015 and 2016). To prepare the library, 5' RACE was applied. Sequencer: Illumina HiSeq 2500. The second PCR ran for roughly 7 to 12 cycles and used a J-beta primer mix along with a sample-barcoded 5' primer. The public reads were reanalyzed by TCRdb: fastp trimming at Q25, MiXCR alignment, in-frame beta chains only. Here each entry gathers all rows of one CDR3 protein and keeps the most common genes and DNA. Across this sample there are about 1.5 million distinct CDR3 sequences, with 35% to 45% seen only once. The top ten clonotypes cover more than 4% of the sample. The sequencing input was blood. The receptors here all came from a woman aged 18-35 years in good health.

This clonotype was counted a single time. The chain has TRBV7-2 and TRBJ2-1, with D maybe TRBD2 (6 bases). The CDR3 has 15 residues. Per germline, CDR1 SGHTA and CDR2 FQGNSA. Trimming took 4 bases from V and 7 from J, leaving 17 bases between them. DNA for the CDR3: TGTGCCAGCAGCTCTCTAGCGAGAGCTGGGAATGAGCAGTTCTTC. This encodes CASSSLARAGNEQFF. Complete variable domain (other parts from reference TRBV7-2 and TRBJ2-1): GAGVSQSPSNKVTEKGKDVELRCDPISGHTALYWYRQSLGQGLEFLIYFQGNSAPDKSGLPSDRFSAERTGGSVSTLTIQRTQQEDSAVYLCASSSLARAGNEQFFGPGTRLTVL.

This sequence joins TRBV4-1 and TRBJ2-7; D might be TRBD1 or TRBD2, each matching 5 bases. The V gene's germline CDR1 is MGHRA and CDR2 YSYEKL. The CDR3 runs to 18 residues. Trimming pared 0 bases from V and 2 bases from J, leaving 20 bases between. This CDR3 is CASSQETNKCEGPYEQYF. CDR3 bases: TGCGCCAGCAGCCAAGAGACCAACAAATGTGAGGGGCCCTACGAGCAGTACTTC.